This TCR beta chain was retrieved from a study of T cell responses to AZD1222 COVID-19 vaccine. The CDR3 has 14 amino acids. Losses at the gene ends were 6 bases for V and 2 bases for J; bases not matched to a gene: 7. Germline loops: CDR1 SGHDT, CDR2 YYEEEE. Profiling relied on immunoSEQ multiplex PCR, and the TCRdb table lists in-frame clones only, not all of them. The sample consists of 100,000 to 150,000 clones, roughly 92% of them appearing once. The origin of this receptor is an adult in good health. This sample comprised peripheral blood, obtained on day 0 of AZD1222 vaccination. This sequence joins TRBV5-6 and TRBJ2-7, with TRBD1 matching 8 bases. CDR3 nucleotide sequence: TGTGCCAGCATCCGGACAGGGAATCCCTACGAGCAGTACGTC. Protein: CASIRTGNPYEQYV.